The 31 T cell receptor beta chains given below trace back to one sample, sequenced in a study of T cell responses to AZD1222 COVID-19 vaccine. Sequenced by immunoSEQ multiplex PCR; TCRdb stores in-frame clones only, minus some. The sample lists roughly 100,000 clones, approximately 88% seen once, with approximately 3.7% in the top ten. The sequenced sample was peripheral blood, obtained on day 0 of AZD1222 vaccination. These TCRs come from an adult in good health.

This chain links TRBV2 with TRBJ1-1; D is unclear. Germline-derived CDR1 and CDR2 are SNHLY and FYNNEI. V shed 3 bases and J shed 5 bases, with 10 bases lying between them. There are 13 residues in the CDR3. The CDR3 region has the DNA TGTGCCAGCAGTGATGAAGTCCAGACTGAAGCTTTCTTT. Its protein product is CASSDEVQTEAFF.

The CDR3, as DNA: TGCGCCAGCAGACAGGGGCCGGGTAATTCACCCCTCCACTTT. Translated, it gives CASRQGPGNSPLHF. V usage is TRBV10-2 and J usage is TRBJ1-6; 7 bases map to TRBD1. CDR3 size: 14 residues. Trimming at V came to 6 bases and at J to 6 bases, leaving 5 bases not matched to a gene. The V gene's germline CDR1 is WSHSY and CDR2 SAAADI.

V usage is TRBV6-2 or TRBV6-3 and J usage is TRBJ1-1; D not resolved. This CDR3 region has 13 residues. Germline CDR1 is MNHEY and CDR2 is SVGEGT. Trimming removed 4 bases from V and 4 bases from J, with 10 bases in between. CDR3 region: CASSFLGGTEAFF. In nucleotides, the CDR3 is TGTGCCAGCAGTTTTTTGGGTGGCACTGAAGCTTTCTTT.

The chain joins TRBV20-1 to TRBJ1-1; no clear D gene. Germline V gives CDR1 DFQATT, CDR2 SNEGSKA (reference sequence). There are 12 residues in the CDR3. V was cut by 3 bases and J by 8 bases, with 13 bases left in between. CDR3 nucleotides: TGCAGTGCTAGTTCGGGGAGGTGGGAAGCTTTCTTT. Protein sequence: CSASSGRWEAFF.

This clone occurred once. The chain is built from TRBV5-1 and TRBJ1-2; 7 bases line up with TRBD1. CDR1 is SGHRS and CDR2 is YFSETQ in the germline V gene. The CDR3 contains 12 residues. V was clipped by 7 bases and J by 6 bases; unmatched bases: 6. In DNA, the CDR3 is TGCGCCAGCCGTACAGGGGAGGATGGCTACACCTTC. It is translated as CASRTGEDGYTF. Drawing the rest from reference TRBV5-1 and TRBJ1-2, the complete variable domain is KAGVTQTPRYLIKTRGQQVTLSCSPISGHRSVSWYQQTPGQGLQFLFEYFSETQRNKGNFPGRFSGRQFSNSRSEMNVSTLELGDSALYLCASRTGEDGYTFGSGTRLTVV.

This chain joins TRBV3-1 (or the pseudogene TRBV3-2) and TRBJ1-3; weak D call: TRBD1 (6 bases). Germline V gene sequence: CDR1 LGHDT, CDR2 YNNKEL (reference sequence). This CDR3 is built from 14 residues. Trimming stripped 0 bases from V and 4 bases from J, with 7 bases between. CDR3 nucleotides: TGTGCCAGCAGCCAAGAAGGGGGGGGAAACACCATATATTTT. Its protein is CASSQEGGGNTIYF.

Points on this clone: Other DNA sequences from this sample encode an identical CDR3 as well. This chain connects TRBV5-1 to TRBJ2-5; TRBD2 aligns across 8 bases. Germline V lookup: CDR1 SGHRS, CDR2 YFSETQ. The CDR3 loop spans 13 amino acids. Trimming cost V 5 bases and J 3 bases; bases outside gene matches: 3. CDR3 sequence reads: CASSLGGEETQYF. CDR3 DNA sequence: TGCGCCAGCAGTCTCGGGGGGGAAGAGACCCAGTACTTC.

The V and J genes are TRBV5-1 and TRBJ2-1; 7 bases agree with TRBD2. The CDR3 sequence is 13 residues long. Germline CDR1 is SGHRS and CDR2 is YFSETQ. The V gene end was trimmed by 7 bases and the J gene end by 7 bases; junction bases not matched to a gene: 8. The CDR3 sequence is CASSTLGGNEQFF. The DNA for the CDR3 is TGCGCCAGCTCCACCCTGGGAGGGAATGAGCAGTTCTTC.

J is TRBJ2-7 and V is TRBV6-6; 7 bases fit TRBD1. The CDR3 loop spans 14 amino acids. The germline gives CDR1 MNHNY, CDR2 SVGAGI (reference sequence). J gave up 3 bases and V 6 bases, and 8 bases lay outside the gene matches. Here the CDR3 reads CASRYLQGFYEQYF. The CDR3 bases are TGTGCCAGCAGGTACCTACAGGGGTTCTACGAGCAGTACTTC.

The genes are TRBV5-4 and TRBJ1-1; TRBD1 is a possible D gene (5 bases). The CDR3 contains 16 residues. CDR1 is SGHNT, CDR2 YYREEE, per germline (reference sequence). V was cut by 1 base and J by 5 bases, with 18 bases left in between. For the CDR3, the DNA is TGTGCCAGCAGCTTGTTTTACACCGGAAAGGGGACTGAAGCTTTCTTT. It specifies CASSLFYTGKGTEAFF.

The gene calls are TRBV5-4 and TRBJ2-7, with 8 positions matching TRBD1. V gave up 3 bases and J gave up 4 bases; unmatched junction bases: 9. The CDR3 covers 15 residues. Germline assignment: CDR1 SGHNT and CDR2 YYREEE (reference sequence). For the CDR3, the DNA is TGTGCCAGCAGCTCCACCGGGACAGGCGGGTACGAGCAGTACTTC. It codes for CASSSTGTGGYEQYF.

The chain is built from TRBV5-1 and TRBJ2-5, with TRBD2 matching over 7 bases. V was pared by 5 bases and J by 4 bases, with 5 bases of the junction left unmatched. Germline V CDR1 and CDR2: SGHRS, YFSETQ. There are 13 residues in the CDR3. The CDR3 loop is CASSLSGGETQYF. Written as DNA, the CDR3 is TGCGCCAGCAGTCTATCGGGGGGAGAGACCCAGTACTTC.

Here the CDR3 reads CASSRPSGNTIYF. The CDR3 DNA follows: TGTGCCAGCAGTCGCCCCTCTGGAAACACCATATATTTT. The chain uses TRBV7-9 and TRBJ1-3; D gene uncertain. Trimming stripped 6 bases from V and 0 bases from J, with 6 bases between. This CDR3 region has 13 residues. Germline V lookup: CDR1 SEHNR, CDR2 FQNEAQ (reference sequence).

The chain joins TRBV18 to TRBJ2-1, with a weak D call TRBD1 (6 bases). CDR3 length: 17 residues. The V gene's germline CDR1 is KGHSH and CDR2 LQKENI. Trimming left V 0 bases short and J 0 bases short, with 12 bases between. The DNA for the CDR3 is TGTGCCAGCTCACCACCGAAAGGGGGAAACTCCTACAATGAGCAGTTCTTC. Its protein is CASSPPKGGNSYNEQFF.

Here the CDR3 reads CASSVVHTDTQYF. The CDR3 DNA sequence: TGTGCCAGCAGCGTTGTACACACAGATACGCAGTATTTT. The J gene is TRBJ2-3, the V gene TRBV9, with D hard to call. The CDR3 contains 13 residues. Germline V lookup: CDR1 SGDLS, CDR2 YYNGEE. The germline V and J ends were trimmed by 2 bases and 2 bases, with 6 bases remaining between them.

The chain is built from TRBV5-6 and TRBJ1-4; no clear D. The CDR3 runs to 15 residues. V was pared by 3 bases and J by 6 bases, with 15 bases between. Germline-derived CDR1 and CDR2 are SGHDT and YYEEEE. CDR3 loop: CASSSGPRHDEKLFF. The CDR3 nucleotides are TGTGCCAGCAGCTCAGGACCGAGGCACGATGAAAAACTGTTTTTT.

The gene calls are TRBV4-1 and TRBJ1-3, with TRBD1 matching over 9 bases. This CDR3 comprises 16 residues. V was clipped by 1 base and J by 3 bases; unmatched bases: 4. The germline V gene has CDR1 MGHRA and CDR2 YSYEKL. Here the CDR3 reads CASSQAGTGFGNTIYF. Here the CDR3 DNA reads TGCGCCAGCAGCCAAGCCGGGACAGGGTTTGGAAACACCATATATTTT.

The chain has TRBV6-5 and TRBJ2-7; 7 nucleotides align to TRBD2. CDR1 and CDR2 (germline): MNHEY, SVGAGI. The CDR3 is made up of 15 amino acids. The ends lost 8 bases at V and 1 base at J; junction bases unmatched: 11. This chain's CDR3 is CASSSPWGGSYEQYF. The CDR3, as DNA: TGTGCCAGCTCTTCCCCCTGGGGGGGATCCTACGAGCAGTACTTC.

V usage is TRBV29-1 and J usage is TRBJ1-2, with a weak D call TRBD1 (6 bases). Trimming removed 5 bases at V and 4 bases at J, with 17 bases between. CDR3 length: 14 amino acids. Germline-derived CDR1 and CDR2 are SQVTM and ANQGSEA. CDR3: CSVWLQGPSYGYTF. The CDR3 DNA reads TGCAGCGTTTGGCTTCAGGGGCCGAGCTATGGCTACACCTTC.

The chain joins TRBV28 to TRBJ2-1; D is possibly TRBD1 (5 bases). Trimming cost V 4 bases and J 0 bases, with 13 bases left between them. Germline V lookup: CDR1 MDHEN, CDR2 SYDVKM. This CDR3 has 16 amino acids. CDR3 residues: CASSSFRQSSYNEQFF. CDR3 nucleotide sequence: TGTGCCAGCAGTTCATTCCGACAGAGCTCCTACAATGAGCAGTTCTTC.

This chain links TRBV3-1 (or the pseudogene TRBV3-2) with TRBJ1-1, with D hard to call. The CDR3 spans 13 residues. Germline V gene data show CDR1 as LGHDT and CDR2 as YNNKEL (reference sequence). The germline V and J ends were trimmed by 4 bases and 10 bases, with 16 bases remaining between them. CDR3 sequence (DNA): TGTGCCAGCAGCCCCCGGACCTTTTTCTCAGCTTTCTTT. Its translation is CASSPRTFFSAFF.

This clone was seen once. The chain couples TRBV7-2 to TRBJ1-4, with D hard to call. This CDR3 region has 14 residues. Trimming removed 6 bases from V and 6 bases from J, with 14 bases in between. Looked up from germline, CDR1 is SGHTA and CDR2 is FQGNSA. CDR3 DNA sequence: TGTGCCAGCAGGGGCCAAGCGGAGGATGAAAAACTGTTTTTT. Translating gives CASRGQAEDEKLFF.

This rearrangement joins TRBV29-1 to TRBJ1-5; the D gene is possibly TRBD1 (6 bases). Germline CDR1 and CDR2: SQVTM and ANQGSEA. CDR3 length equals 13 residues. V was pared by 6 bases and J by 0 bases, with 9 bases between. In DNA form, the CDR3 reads TGCAGCGTCGGGGGACATAGCAATCAGCCCCAGCATTTT. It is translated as CSVGGHSNQPQHF.

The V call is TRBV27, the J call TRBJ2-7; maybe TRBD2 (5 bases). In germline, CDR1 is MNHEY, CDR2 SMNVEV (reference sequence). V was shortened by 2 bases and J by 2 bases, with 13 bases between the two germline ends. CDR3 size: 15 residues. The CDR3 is CASSLTSGNPYEQYF. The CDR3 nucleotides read TGTGCCAGCAGTTTAACGAGCGGAAACCCCTACGAGCAGTACTTC.

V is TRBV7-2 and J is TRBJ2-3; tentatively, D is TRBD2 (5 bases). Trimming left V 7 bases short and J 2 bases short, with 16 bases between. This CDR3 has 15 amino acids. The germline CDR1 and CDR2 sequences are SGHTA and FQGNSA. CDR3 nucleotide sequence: TGTGCCAGCACCAAAGCTGGACTTTCCACAGATACGCAGTATTTT. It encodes CASTKAGLSTDTQYF.

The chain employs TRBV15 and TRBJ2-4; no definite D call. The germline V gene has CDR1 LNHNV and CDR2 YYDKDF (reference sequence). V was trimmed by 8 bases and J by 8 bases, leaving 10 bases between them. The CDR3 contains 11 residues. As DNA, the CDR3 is TGTGCCACCGTGGATTCTGACATTCAGTACTTC. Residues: CATVDSDIQYF. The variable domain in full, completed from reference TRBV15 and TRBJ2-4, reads DAMVIQNPRYQVTQFGKPVTLSCSQTLNHNVMYWYQQKSSQAPKLLFHYYDKDFNNEADTPDNFQSRRPNTSFCFLDIRSPGLGDTAMYLCATVDSDIQYFGAGTRLSVL.

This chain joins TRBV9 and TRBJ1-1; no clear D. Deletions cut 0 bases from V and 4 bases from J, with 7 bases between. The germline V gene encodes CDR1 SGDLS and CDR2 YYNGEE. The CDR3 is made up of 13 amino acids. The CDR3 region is CASSVVGSTEAFF. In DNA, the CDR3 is TGTGCCAGCAGCGTAGTAGGAAGCACTGAAGCTTTCTTT. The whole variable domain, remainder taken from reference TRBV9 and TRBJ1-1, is DSGVTQTPKHLITATGQRVTLRCSPRSGDLSVYWYQQSLDQGLQFLIQYYNGEERAKGNILERFSAQQFPDLHSELNLSSLELGDSALYFCASSVVGSTEAFFGQGTRLTVV.

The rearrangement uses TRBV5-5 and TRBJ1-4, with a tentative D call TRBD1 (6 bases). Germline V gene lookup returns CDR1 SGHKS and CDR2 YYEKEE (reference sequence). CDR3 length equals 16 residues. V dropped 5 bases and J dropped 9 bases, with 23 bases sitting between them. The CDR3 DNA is TGTGCCAGCAGTTTCCAACACGGGGGCGCCCTCAAAAAACTGTTTTTT. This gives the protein CASSFQHGGALKKLFF. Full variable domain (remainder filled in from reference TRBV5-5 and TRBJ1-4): DAGVTQSPTHLIKTRGQQVTLRCSPISGHKSVSWYQQVLGQGPQFIFQYYEKEERGRGNFPDRFSARQFPNYSSELNVNALLLGDSALYLCASSFQHGGALKKLFFGSGTQLSVL.

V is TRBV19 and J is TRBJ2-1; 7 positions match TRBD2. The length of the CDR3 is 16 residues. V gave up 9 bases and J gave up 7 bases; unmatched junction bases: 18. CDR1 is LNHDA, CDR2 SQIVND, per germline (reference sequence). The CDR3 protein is CASKITIAGSRNEQFF. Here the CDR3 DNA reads TGTGCCAGCAAAATAACAATAGCGGGCTCTCGGAATGAGCAGTTCTTC.

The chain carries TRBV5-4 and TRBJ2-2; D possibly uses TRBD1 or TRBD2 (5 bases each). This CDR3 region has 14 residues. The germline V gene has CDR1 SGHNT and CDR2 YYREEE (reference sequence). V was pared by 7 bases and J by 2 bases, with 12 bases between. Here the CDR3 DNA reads TGTGCCAGCTCTCCGGGACCAAACACCGGGGAGCTGTTTTTT. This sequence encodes CASSPGPNTGELFF.

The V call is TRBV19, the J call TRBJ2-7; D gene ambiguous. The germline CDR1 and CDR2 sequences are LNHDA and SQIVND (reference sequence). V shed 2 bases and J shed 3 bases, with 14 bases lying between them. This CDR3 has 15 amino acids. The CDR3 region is CASSISRASFYEQYF. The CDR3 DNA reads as TGTGCCAGTAGTATATCCCGGGCCTCATTCTACGAGCAGTACTTC.